This T cell receptor beta chain was recorded in a study of T-cell reconstitution after alpha-beta-depleted transplantation in children. Study results and caveats: Most T-cell counts and diversity one year after the transplant came from T cells that were newly produced. Where some patients showed high TCRbeta diversity at day 60, it came from recipient T cells and thymic progenitors that had survived. Alpha-beta T cells present about two months after transplant were reported to originate from several hundred expanded graft clones.

There are a few counts of this clonotype. The antigen remains unidentified. A TCRbeta library incorporating unique molecular identifiers was prepared. TCRdb reprocessed the PCR reads via MiXCR and lists one record per CDR3 protein. The data contain about 310,000 distinct CDR3 sequences, 20% to 30% of them singletons. This TCR came from a male patient between 5 and 17 years old who had a stem cell transplant for acute lymphoblastic leukemia, so the T cells may come from the graft donor. Sequencing used PBMCs, mostly from graft donor cells, obtained 180 days after TCRalphabeta/CD19-depleted stem cell transplant.

The CDR3 protein is CASSASLAGVEQYF. CDR3 in DNA: TGTGCCAGCAGCGCCAGCTTGGCAGGGGTTGAGCAGTACTTC. This chain connects TRBV9 to TRBJ2-7; a weak D match, TRBD1 (6 bases). Germline V gene sequence: CDR1 SGDLS, CDR2 YYNGEE. Deletions cut 3 bases from V and 7 bases from J, with 17 bases between. The CDR3 spans 14 residues.